The sequence of this T cell receptor (beta chain) was determined in a study of blood T cell repertoires in COVID-19. Across the whole study: Some COVID-19 samples were acute and others convalescent; all came from the United States, Italy and Spain. In each case, the material was cDNA or gDNA derived from T cells, B-cell-depleted T cells, or PBMCs.

Per the original methods: The assay estimated nucleated cells by amplifying reference gene primers. Here immunoSEQ multiplex PCR was the method, and the copy in TCRdb shows in-frame clones only, minus some. For V, J and clone size, that table is used; D and trimming come from the DNA. The sample has some 85,000 clones; about three quarters are singletons. CDR1 and CDR2 from the germline V gene are MNHEY and SVGAGI. Trimming pared 6 bases from V and 7 bases from J, leaving 15 bases between. The CDR3 has 13 residues. The chain carries TRBV6-5 and TRBJ1-1; unclear D gene. The sequenced sample was peripheral blood. This sequence originates from a woman aged 80 or older with active or convalescent COVID-19. The CDR3 nucleotides are TGTGCCAGCAGCGCCAACTCGGAGGATGAAGCTTTCTTT. Amino acids: CASSANSEDEAFF.